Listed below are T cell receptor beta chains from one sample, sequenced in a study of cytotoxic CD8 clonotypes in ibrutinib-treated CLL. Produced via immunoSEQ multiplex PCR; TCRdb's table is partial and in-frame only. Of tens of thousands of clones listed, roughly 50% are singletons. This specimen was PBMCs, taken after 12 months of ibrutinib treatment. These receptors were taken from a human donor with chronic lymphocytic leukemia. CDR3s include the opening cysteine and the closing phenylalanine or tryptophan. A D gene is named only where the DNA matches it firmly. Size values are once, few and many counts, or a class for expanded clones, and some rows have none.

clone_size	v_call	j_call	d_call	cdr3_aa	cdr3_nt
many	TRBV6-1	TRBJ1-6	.	CASSPPRGHNSPLHF	TGTGCCAGCAGCCCCCCCCGGGGCCATAATTCACCCCTCCACTTT
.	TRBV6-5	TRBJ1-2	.	CASSDGRTSNGYTF	TGTGCCAGCAGTGACGGGCGGACTTCTAATGGCTACACCTTC
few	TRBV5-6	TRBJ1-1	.	CASSPGGARSEAFF	TGTGCCAGCAGCCCCGGGGGGGCGAGGTCTGAAGCTTTCTTT
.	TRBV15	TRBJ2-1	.	CATSRYQGNNEQFF	TGTGCCACCAGCAGGTACCAGGGCAACAATGAGCAGTTCTTC
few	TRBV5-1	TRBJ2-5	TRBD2	CASLADRPGGLAGLASQYF	TGCGCCAGCCTCGCCGACAGGCCCGGGGGACTAGCGGGTCTGGCGTCCCAGTACTTC
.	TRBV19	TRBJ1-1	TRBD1	CASSILGQGQWTEAFF	TGTGCCAGTAGTATTTTAGGACAGGGTCAGTGGACTGAAGCTTTCTTT
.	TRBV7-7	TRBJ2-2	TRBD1	CASSSRQGETGELFF	TGTGCCAGCAGCTCGAGACAGGGTGAAACCGGGGAGCTGTTTTTT
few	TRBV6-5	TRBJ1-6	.	CASSYDSGSLNSPLHF	TGTGCCAGCAGTTACGATTCAGGGAGCTTAAATTCACCCCTCCACTTT
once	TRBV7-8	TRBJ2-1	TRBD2	CASSIRTSGRRNEQFF	TGTGCCAGCAGCATACGGACTAGCGGGAGACGCAATGAGCAGTTCTTC
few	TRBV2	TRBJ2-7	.	CASSEGRGVSYEQYF	TGTGCCAGCAGTGAAGGCCGGGGAGTTTCCTACGAGCAGTACTTC
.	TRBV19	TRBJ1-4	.	CAARNLNEKLFF	TGTGCCGCCCGGAACCTTAATGAAAAACTGTTTTTT
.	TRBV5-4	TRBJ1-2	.	CASSLAHRANYGYTF	TGTGCCAGCAGCTTAGCCCACAGAGCCAACTATGGCTACACCTTC
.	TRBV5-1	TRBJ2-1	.	CASSLAYNEQFF	TGCGCCAGCAGCTTGGCCTACAATGAGCAGTTCTTC
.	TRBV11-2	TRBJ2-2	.	CASSLGHINTGELFF	TGTGCCAGCAGCTTAGGACACATCAACACCGGGGAGCTGTTTTTT
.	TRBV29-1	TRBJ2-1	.	CSVEGGTRHYNEQFF	TGCAGCGTTGAAGGAGGGACACGACACTACAATGAGCAGTTCTTC
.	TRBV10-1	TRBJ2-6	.	CASSLRTDDSGANVLTF	TGCGCCAGCAGTCTTAGGACGGATGACTCTGGGGCCAACGTCCTGACTTTC
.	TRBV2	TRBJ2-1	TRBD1	CATRQGTMANEQFF	TGTGCCACCAGACAGGGAACAATGGCCAATGAGCAGTTCTTC
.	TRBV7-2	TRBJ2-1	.	CASSLKATGYNEQFF	TGTGCCAGCAGCTTAAAGGCTACAGGATACAATGAGCAGTTCTTC
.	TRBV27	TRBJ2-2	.	CASSSTGTPMGGTGELFF	TGTGCCAGCTCTTCAACCGGGACACCGATGGGGGGAACCGGGGAGCTGTTTTTT
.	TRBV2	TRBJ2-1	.	CASSDYLGVVYNEQFF	TGTGCCAGCAGTGATTACCTCGGAGTCGTGTACAATGAGCAGTTCTTC
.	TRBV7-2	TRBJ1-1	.	CASSLRRVTEAFF	TGTGCCAGCAGCTTACGGAGGGTTACTGAAGCTTTCTTT
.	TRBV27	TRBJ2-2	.	CASSLEFRVGTGELFF	TGTGCCAGCAGTTTAGAGTTCCGGGTCGGCACCGGGGAGCTGTTTTTT
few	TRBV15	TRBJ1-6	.	CATSVGELNSPLHF	TGTGCCACCAGCGTAGGAGAACTCAATTCACCCCTCCACTTT
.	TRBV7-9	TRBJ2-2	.	CASTGPTGELFF	TGTGCCAGCACAGGGCCCACCGGGGAGCTGTTTTTT
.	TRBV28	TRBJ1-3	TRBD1	CASSATGGVGAGNTIYF	TGTGCCAGCAGTGCAACAGGGGGCGTCGGGGCTGGAAACACCATATATTTT
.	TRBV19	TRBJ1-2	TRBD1	CASSPTGYGYTF	TGTGCCAGTAGTCCGACAGGGTATGGCTACACCTTC
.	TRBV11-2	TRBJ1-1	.	CASSLFKGTTEAFF	TGTGCCAGCAGCTTATTCAAGGGCACGACTGAAGCTTTCTTT
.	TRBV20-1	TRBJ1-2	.	CSATDIDGYTF	TGCAGTGCTACGGACATCGATGGCTACACCTTC
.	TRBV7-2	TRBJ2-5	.	CASSLGFSGRGQETQYF	TGTGCCAGCAGCTTAGGGTTCTCCGGACGTGGGCAAGAGACCCAGTACTTC
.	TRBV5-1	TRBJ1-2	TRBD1	CASSSTTGQADGYTF	TGCGCCAGCAGCTCAACCACGGGACAGGCAGATGGCTACACCTTC
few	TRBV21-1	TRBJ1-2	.	CASSFGTNYGYTF	TGTGCCAGCAGCTTTGGGACTAACTATGGCTACACCTTC
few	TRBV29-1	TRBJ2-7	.	CSVVGDYEQYF	TGCAGCGTTGTAGGGGACTACGAGCAGTACTTC
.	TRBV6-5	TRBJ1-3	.	CASSKRGGRGNTIYF	TGTGCCAGCAGCAAACGGGGGGGGCGCGGAAACACCATATATTTT
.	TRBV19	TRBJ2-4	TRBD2	CASSTGGLKTF	TGTGCCAGTAGTACGGGAGGGCTGAAGACTTTC
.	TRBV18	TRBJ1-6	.	CASSTQPPGQLF	TGTGCCAGCTCAACTCAGCCCCCGGGTCAGCTTTTT
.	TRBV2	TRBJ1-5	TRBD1	CASSPRTGGNQPQHF	TGTGCCAGCAGCCCCCGGACAGGGGGAAACCAGCCCCAGCATTTT
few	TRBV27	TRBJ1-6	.	CASSLSGRSPLHF	TGTGCCAGCAGTTTATCGGGAAGGTCACCCCTCCACTTT
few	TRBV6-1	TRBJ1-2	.	CASSFRQTYGYTF	TGTGCCAGCAGTTTCCGACAGACCTATGGCTACACCTTC
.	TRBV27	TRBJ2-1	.	CASSNEALDAEQFF	TGTGCCAGCAGTAATGAGGCCTTGGACGCTGAGCAGTTCTTC
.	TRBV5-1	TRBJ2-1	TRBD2	CASSLGRGGRNEQFF	TGCGCCAGCAGCTTGGGGCGGGGGGGCCGCAATGAGCAGTTCTTC
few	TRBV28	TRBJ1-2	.	CASSLGQGGNGYTF	TGTGCCAGCAGTTTGGGGCAGGGTGGGAATGGCTACACCTTC
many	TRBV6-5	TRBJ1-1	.	CASRTLGGAFF	TGTGCCAGCAGAACCCTTGGGGGGGCTTTCTTT
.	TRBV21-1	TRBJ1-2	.	CALPPHTGIDINYGYTF	TGTGCGTTGCCTCCCCACACAGGGATCGATATTAACTATGGCTACACCTTC
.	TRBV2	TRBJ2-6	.	CASSGRGGGGSGANVLTF	TGTGCCAGCAGTGGAAGAGGTGGAGGGGGATCTGGGGCCAACGTCCTGACTTTC
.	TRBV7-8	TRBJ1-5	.	CASSPDRYSNQPQHF	TGTGCCAGCAGCCCCGACAGATATAGCAATCAGCCCCAGCATTTT